These 6 T cell receptor beta chains were all obtained from the same sample, sequenced in a study of PD-L1 blockade in urothelial cancer. Data came from immunoSEQ multiplex PCR; TCRdb stores just in-frame clones and leaves some out. The sample carries approximately 100,000 clones, approximately 86% recorded once. The sample in question was PBMCs, obtained around atezolizumab (anti-PD-L1) treatment. These receptors all come from a man in his fifties or sixties with urothelial cancer.

CDR3 nucleotide sequence: TGTGCCAGCAGCCGAGGACTAGCTTCCGGGGAGCTGTTTTTT. Translating gives CASSRGLASGELFF. This chain uses TRBV7-3 with TRBJ2-2; TRBD2 aligns across 8 bases. Germline CDR1 is SGHTA and CDR2 is FQGTGA. CDR3 size: 14 residues. Unmatched junction bases numbered 5, after V lost 5 bases and J lost 6 bases. Supplemented by reference TRBV7-3 and TRBJ2-2, the full variable domain reads GAGVSQTPSNKVTEKGKYVELRCDPISGHTALYWYRQSLGQGPEFLIYFQGTGAADDSGLPNDRFFAVRPEGSVSTLKIQRTERGDSAVYLCASSRGLASGELFFGEGSRLTVL.

The gene calls are TRBV21-1 and TRBJ1-6; the table's D gene call, TRBD1, was not cross checked with the DNA. TRBV21-1 is given as a pseudogene. The CDR3 has 13 amino acids. CDR3 region: CASSKEGDSPLHF. Here the CDR3 DNA reads TGTGCCAGCAGCAAAGAGGGGGATTCACCCCTCCACTTT.

This chain joins TRBV4-2 and TRBJ2-1, with 10 bases identical to TRBD2. Germline lookup yields CDR1 LGHNA and CDR2 YNFKEQ. CDR3 length: 17 amino acids. V shed 8 bases and J 8 bases; nucleotides not matched to a gene: 18. For the CDR3, the DNA is TGTGCCAGCTGCCGATTGGGGGGCGGGAGCGGGGGGGATGAGCAGTTCTTC. Encoded protein: CASCRLGGGSGGDEQFF.

This clone was recorded a few times. The chain couples TRBV5-1 to TRBJ1-5; TRBD1 might be the D (6 bases). Between the trimmed V and J ends, which lost 0 bases and 4 bases, there was a span of 8 bases. Germline V gene sequence: CDR1 SGHRS, CDR2 YFSETQ. This CDR3 is 14 amino acids long. The CDR3, as DNA: TGCGCCAGCAGCTTGGGACAGGCGAATCAGCCCCAGCATTTT. Its translation is CASSLGQANQPQHF.

The chain links TRBV4-1 to TRBJ2-5, with D possibly being TRBD1 (6 bases). Deletions cut 3 bases from V and 2 bases from J, with 13 bases between. Germline CDR1 MGHRA, CDR2 YSYEKL. The CDR3 sequence is 15 residues long. CDR3 bases: TGCGCCAGCAGCCATACAGGGTCGGTTCAAGAGACCCAGTACTTC. Its translation: CASSHTGSVQETQYF.

The chain couples TRBV5-6 to TRBJ1-3; D possibly corresponds to TRBD1 (6 bases). V was pared by 4 bases and J by 0 bases, with 11 bases between. The length of the CDR3 is 15 residues. Germline loops: CDR1 SGHDT, CDR2 YYEEEE. The CDR3 spells CASSLIQGSGNTIYF. The CDR3 nucleotides are TGTGCCAGCAGCCTCATACAGGGCTCTGGAAACACCATATATTTT.